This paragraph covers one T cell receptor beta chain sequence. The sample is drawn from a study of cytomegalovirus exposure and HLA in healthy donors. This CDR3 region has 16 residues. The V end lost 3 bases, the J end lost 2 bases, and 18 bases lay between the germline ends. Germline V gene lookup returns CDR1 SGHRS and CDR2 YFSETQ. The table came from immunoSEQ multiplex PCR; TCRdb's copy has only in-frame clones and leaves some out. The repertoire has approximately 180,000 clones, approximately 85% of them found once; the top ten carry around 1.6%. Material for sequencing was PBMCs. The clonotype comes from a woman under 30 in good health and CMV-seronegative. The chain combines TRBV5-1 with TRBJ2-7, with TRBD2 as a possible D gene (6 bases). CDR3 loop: CASSYPGDSETYEQYF. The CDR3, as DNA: TGCGCCAGCAGCTATCCGGGAGACAGCGAAACCTACGAGCAGTACTTC.